This T cell receptor beta chain is from a study of T cell repertoires in cytomegalovirus infection. Study overall: Matching HLA type, along with CMV infection, was indicated by public TCR beta signatures. Study-wide results and caveats: In two of eight donors, the top clonotype was HLA-C-restricted CMV-specific. Summed frequency of shared TCR beta families picked out CMV carriers who also had the relevant HLA.

TCRdb ran MiXCR on the reads and lists one entry per CDR3 protein. The sample lists some 97,000 distinct CDR3 sequences, 20% to 25% occurring once. The CDR3 spans 15 residues. Trimming removed 3 bases from V and 0 bases from J; junction bases left unmatched: 3. This clonotype was counted only a few times. The antigen is not known. The V and J genes are TRBV12-3 or TRBV12-4 and TRBJ2-7; TRBD2 agrees at 9 bases. The TCR sequence derives from a human donor in good health (CMV status not recorded). Some clones in this sample may be carry-over from other donors' samples. The sequencing sample was made of CD8+ T cells from PBMCs. CDR3 DNA sequence: TGTGCCAGCAGTTTTGGACTAGCGAACTCCTACGAGCAGTACTTC. Encoded protein: CASSFGLANSYEQYF.